The present T cell receptor beta chain was sequenced within a study of T cell responses to AZD1222 COVID-19 vaccine. Some clones are missing from TCRdb's copy, which holds only in-frame ones; the method was immunoSEQ multiplex PCR. The sample lists around 140,000 clones, roughly 91% occurring once. Trimming stripped 0 bases from V and 6 bases from J, with 13 bases between. This CDR3 has 15 residues. The germline CDR1 and CDR2 sequences are LNHDA and SQIVND (reference sequence). The origin of this receptor is an adult in good health. The gene calls are TRBV19 and TRBJ2-3, with a weak D call TRBD1 (6 bases). The sequencing used peripheral blood, collected on day 0 of AZD1222 vaccination. CDR3 in amino acids: CASSIEGSGGDTQYF. Written as DNA, the CDR3 is TGTGCCAGTAGTATAGAAGGCAGTGGGGGCGATACGCAGTATTTT.